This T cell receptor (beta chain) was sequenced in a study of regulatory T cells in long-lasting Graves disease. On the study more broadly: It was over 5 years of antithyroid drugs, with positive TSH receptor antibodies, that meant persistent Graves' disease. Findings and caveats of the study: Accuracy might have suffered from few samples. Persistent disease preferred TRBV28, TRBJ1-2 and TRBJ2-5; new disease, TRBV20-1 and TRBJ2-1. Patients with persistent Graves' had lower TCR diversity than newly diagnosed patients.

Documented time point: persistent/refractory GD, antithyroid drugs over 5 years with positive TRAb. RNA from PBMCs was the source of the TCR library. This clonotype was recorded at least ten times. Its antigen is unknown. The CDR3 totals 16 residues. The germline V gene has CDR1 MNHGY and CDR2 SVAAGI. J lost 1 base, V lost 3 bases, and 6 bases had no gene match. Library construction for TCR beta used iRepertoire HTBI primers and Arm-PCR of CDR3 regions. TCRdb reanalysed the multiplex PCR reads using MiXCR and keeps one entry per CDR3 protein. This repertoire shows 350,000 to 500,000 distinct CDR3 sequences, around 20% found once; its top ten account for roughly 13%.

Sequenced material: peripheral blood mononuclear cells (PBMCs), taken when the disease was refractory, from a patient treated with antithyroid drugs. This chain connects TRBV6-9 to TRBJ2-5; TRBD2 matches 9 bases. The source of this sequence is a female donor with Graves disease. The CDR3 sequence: CASSYESSGTQETQYF. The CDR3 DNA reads TGTGCCAGCAGTTACGAGTCTAGCGGGACCCAAGAGACCCAGTACTTC.